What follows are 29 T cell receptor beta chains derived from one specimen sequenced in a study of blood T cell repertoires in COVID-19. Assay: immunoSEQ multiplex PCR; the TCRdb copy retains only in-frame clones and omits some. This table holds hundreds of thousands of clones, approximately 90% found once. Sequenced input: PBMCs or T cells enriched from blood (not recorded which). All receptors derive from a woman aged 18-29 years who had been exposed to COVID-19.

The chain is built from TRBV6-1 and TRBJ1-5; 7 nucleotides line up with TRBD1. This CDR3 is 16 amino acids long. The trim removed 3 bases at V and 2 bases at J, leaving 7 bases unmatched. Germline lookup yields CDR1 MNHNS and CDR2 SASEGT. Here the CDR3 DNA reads TGTGCCAGCAGTGATCGGCAGGGGACAGGCAATCAGCCCCAGCATTTT. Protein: CASSDRQGTGNQPQHF.

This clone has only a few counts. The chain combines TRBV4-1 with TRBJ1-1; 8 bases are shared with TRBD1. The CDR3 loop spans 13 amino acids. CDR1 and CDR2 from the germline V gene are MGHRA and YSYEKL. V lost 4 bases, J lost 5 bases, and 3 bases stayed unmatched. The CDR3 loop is CASSPGQGTEAFF. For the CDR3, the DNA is TGCGCCAGCAGCCCCGGACAGGGAACTGAAGCTTTCTTT.

DNA of the CDR3: TGTGCCAGCAGCTTGGCCTCTGGGCGGGGGCTACTCACAGATACGCAGTATTTT. Translating gives CASSLASGRGLLTDTQYF. The V and J genes are TRBV5-4 and TRBJ2-3; weak D call: TRBD2 (7 bases). The germline V gene encodes CDR1 SGHNT and CDR2 YYREEE (reference sequence). V lost 0 bases, J lost 2 bases, and 19 bases lay in between. The CDR3 extends over 18 amino acids. Full variable domain (rest looked up from reference TRBV5-4 and TRBJ2-3): ETGVTQSPTHLIKTRGQQVTLRCSSQSGHNTVSWYQQALGQGPQFIFQYYREEENGRGNFPPRFSGLQFPNYSSELNVNALELDDSALYLCASSLASGRGLLTDTQYFGPGTRLTVL.

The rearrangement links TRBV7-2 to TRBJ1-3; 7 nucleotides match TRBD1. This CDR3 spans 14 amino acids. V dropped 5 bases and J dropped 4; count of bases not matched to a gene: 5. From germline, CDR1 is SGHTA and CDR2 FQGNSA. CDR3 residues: CASSTDRAGNTIYF. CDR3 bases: TGTGCCAGCAGCACCGACAGGGCCGGAAACACCATATATTTT.

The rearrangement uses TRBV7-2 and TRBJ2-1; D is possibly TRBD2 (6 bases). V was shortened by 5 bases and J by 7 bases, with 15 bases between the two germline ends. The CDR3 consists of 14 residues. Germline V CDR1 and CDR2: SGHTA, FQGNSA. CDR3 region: CASSLRRDQNEQFF. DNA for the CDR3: TGTGCCAGCAGCCTACGGCGGGATCAAAATGAGCAGTTCTTC.

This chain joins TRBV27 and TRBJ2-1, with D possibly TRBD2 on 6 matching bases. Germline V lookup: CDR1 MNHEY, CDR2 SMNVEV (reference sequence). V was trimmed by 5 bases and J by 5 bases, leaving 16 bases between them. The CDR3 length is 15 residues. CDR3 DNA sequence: TGTGCCAGCAGTCTCAGACTAGGTGGCGACAATGAGCAGTTCTTC. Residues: CASSLRLGGDNEQFF.

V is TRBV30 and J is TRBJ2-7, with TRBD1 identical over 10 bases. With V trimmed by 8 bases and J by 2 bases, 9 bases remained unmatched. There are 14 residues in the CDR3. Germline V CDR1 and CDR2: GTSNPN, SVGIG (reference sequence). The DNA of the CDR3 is TGTGCCAGCAAACCCGGGACAGGGGCCTACGAGCAGTACTTC. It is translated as CASKPGTGAYEQYF.

The CDR3 nucleotides read TGTGCCAGCAGCTTGACAGGGGGAACCTATGGCTACACCTTC. Translated: CASSLTGGTYGYTF. The gene calls are TRBV7-9 and TRBJ1-2; 9 bases map to TRBD1. Looked up from germline, CDR1 is SEHNR and CDR2 is FQNEAQ (reference sequence). V shed 3 bases and J 4 bases; nucleotides not matched to a gene: 3. The CDR3 is 14 residues long.

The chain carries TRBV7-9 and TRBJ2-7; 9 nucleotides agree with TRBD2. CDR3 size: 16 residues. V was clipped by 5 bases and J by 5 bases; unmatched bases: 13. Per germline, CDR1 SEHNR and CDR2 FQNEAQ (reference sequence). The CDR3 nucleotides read TGTGCCAGCAGCCTATCCGTAGCGGGAGTAGTCAACGAGCAGTACTTC. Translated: CASSLSVAGVVNEQYF.

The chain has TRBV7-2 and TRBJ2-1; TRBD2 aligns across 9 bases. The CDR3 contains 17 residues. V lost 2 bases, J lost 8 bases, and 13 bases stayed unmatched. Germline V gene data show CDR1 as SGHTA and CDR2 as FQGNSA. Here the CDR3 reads CASSLTTFGGRGHEQFF. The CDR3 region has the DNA TGTGCCAGCAGCTTAACCACATTTGGCGGGAGGGGCCATGAGCAGTTCTTC.

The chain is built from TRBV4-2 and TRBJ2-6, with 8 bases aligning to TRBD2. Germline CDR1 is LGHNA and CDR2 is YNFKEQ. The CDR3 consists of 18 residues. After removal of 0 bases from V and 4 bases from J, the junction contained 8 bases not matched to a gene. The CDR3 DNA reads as TGTGCCAGCAGCCAAGATATAGCGGGATTCTCCGGGGCCAACGTCCTGACTTTC. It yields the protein CASSQDIAGFSGANVLTF.

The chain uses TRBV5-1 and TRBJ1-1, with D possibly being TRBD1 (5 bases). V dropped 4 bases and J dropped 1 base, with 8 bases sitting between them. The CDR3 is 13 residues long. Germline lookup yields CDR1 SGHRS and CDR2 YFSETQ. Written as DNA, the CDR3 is TGCGCCAGCAGCCAGGGAGGGAACACTGAAGCTTTCTTT. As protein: CASSQGGNTEAFF.

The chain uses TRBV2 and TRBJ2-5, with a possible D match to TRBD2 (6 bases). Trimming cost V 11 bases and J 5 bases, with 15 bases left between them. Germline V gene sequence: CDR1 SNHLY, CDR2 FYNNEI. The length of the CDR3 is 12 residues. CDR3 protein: CAGSGGVETQYF. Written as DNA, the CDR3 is TGTGCCGGTAGCGGAGGGGTTGAGACCCAGTACTTC.

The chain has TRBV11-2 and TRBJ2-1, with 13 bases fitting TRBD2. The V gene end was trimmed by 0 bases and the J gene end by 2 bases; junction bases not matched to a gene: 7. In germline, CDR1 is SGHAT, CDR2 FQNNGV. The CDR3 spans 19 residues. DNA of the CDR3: TGTGCCAGCAGCTTAGATAGTACTAGCGGGAGGGCCGCCTACAATGAGCAGTTCTTC. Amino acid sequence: CASSLDSTSGRAAYNEQFF.

The CDR3 reads CASSAPWGEETQYF. The CDR3 DNA reads TGTGCCAGCAGTGCCCCGTGGGGCGAAGAGACCCAGTACTTC. The chain joins TRBV2 to TRBJ2-5; D perhaps matches TRBD1 (5 bases). V shed 4 bases and J shed 3 bases, with 12 bases lying between them. Per germline, CDR1 SNHLY and CDR2 FYNNEI. This CDR3 has 14 residues.

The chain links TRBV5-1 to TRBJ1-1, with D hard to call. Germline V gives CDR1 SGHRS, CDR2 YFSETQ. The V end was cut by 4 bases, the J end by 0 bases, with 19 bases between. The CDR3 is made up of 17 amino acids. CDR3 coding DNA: TGCGCCAGCAGCGTGGGCGCAGGCGTCAGAATGAACACTGAAGCTTTCTTT. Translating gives CASSVGAGVRMNTEAFF.

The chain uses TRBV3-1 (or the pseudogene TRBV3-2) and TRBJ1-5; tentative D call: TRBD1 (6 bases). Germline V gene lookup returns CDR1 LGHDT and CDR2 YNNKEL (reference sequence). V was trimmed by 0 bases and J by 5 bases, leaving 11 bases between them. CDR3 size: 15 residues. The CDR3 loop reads CASSQDGGDDQPQHF. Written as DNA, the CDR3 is TGTGCCAGCAGCCAAGATGGGGGCGACGATCAGCCCCAGCATTTT.

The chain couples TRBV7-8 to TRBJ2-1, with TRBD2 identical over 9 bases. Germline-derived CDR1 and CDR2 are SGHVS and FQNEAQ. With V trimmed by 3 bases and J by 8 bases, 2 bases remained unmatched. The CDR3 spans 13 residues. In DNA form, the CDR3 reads TGTGCCAGCAGCTTGGGACTAGCCGATGAGCAGTTCTTC. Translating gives CASSLGLADEQFF. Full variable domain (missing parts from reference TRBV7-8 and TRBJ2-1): GAGVSQSPRYKVAKRGQDVALRCDPISGHVSLFWYQQALGQGPEFLTYFQNEAQLDKSGLPSDRFFAERPEGSVSTLKIQRTQQEDSAVYLCASSLGLADEQFFGPGTRLTVL.

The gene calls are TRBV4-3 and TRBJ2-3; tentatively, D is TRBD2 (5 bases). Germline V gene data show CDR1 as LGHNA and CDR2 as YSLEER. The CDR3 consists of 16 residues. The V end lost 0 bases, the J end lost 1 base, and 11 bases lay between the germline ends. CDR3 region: CASSQDGVRRTDTQYF. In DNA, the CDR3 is TGCGCCAGCAGCCAAGACGGGGTCCGCCGCACAGATACGCAGTATTTT.

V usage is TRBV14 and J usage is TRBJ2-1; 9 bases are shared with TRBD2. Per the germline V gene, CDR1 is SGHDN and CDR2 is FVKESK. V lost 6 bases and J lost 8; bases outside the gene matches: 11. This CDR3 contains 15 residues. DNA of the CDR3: TGTGCCAGCAGAGGCGGGAGGGCCCAACAAGATGAGCAGTTCTTC. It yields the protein CASRGGRAQQDEQFF. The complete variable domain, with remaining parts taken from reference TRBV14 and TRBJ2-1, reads EAGVTQFPSHSVIEKGQTVTLRCDPISGHDNLYWYRRVMGKEIKFLLHFVKESKQDESGMPNNRFLAERTGGTYSTLKVQPAELEDSGVYFCASRGGRAQQDEQFFGPGTRLTVL.

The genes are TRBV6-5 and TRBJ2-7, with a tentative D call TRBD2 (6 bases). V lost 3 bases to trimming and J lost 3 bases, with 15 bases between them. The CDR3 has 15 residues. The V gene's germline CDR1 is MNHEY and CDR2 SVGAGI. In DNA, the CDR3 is TGTGCCAGCAGTTATTCCCCTAGCGAGAACTACGAGCAGTACTTC. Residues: CASSYSPSENYEQYF.

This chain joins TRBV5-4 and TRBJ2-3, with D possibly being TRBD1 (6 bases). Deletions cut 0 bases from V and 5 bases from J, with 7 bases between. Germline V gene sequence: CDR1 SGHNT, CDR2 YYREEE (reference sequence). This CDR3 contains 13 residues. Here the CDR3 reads CASSLGGRDTQYF. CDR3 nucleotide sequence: TGTGCCAGCAGCTTGGGGGGGCGAGATACGCAGTATTTT. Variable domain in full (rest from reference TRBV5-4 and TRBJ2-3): ETGVTQSPTHLIKTRGQQVTLRCSSQSGHNTVSWYQQALGQGPQFIFQYYREEENGRGNFPPRFSGLQFPNYSSELNVNALELDDSALYLCASSLGGRDTQYFGPGTRLTVL.

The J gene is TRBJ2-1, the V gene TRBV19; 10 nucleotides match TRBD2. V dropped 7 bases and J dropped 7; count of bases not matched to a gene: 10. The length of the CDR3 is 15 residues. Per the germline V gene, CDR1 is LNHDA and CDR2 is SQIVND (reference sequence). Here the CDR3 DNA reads TGTGCCAGTATGGCTAGCGGGGGAATCAGGAATGAGCAGTTCTTC. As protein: CASMASGGIRNEQFF.

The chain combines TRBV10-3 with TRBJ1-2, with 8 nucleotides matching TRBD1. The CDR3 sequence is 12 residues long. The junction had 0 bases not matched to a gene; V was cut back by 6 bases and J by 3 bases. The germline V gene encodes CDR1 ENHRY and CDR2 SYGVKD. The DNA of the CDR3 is TGTGCCATCAGGGGACAGGACTATGGCTACACCTTC. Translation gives CAIRGQDYGYTF.

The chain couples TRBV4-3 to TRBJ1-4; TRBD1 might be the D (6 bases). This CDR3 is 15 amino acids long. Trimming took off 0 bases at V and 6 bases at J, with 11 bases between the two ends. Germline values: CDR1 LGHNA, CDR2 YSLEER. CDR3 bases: TGCGCCAGCAGCCAAGACTCCAGGGGAGATGAAAAACTGTTTTTT. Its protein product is CASSQDSRGDEKLFF.

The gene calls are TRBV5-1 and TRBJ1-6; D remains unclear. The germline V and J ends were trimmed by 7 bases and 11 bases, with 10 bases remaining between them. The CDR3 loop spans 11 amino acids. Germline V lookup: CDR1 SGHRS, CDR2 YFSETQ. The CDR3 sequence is CASGSQAPLHF. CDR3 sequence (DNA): TGCGCCAGCGGGAGTCAGGCACCCCTCCACTTT.

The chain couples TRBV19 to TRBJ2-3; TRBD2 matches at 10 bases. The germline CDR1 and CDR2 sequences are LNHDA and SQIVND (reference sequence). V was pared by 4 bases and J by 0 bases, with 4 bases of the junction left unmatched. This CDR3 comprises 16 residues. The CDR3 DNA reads TGTGCCAGTAGTAGAGAGACTAGCGGGAGCACAGATACGCAGTATTTT. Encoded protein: CASSRETSGSTDTQYF.

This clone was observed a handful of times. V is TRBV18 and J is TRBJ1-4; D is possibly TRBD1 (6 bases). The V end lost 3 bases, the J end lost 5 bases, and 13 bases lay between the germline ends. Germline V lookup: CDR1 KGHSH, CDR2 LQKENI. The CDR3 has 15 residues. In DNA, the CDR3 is TGTGCCAGCTCACCGGGGGGGACATCCAATGAAAAACTGTTTTTT. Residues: CASSPGGTSNEKLFF.

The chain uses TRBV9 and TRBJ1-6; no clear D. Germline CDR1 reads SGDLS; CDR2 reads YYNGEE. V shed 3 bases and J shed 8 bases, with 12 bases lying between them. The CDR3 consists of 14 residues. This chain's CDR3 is CASSEGTGDSPLHF. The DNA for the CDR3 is TGTGCCAGCAGCGAGGGTACCGGGGATTCACCCCTCCACTTT.